The source of this TCR beta chain is a study of cytomegalovirus exposure and HLA in healthy donors. Study-wide points: Solely CMV serostatus was available to characterize immune exposure.

Trimming shortened V by 0 bases and J by 0 bases, and 4 bases separated the two germline ends. Germline V gene lookup returns CDR1 SGHDT and CDR2 YYEEEE. This CDR3 is built from 14 residues. On this clone itself: Its specificity is not known.

Primers: 60 Vbeta forward and 13 Jbeta reverse. This table comes from immunoSEQ multiplex PCR, and its TCRdb copy is limited to in-frame clones, with some not included. The sample lists approximately 110,000 clones, 60% to 85% occurring once. The rearrangement links TRBV5-6 to TRBJ1-3; D remains ambiguous. The sequence came from a woman between 40 and 50 years old in good health and CMV-seropositive. The sequencing sample was made of PBMCs. The CDR3, as DNA: TGTGCCAGCAGCTTGGTCCTCTCTGGAAACACCATATATTTT. Encoded protein: CASSLVLSGNTIYF.